The 12 T cell receptor beta chains below were found in one sample sequenced in a study of control samples from healthy donors and cancer patients. Data came from immunoSEQ multiplex PCR; TCRdb stores just in-frame clones and leaves some out. The listing records approximately 190,000 clones. The sequenced sample was blood. Receptors were obtained from a woman under 40 in good health.

J is TRBJ1-1 and V is TRBV2; D is unresolved. CDR3 length: 13 residues. V lost 5 bases, J lost 5 bases, and 12 bases lay in between. Germline CDR1 SNHLY, CDR2 FYNNEI. This CDR3 is CASSKQPRTEAFF. The CDR3 nucleotides read TGTGCCAGCAGTAAGCAACCCAGGACTGAAGCTTTCTTT.

J is TRBJ2-5 and V is TRBV9; unclear D gene. The germline V gene encodes CDR1 SGDLS and CDR2 YYNGEE. V was shortened by 0 bases and J by 1 base, with 7 bases between the two germline ends. This CDR3 region has 14 residues. The CDR3 spells CASSVGASQETQYF. The CDR3 DNA reads TGTGCCAGCAGCGTAGGGGCAAGCCAAGAGACCCAGTACTTC.

The V gene is TRBV19, the J gene TRBJ2-1; a weak D match, TRBD1 (6 bases). Trimming pared 9 bases from V and 6 bases from J, leaving 15 bases between. CDR1 and CDR2 (germline): LNHDA, SQIVND (reference sequence). CDR3 length: 13 residues. The CDR3: CASQRTDFNEQFF. DNA of the CDR3: TGTGCCAGCCAGAGGACAGACTTCAATGAGCAGTTCTTC.

This sequence joins TRBV5-1 and TRBJ1-2; the D is unclear. Trimming took 4 bases from V and 4 from J, leaving 14 bases between them. Germline CDR1 and CDR2: SGHRS and YFSETQ. The CDR3 contains 14 residues. CDR3 nucleotides: TGCGCCAGCAGCCACCCCACTGACGGCTATGGCTACACCTTC. Its translation: CASSHPTDGYGYTF.

V and J are TRBV6-5 and TRBJ2-1; D is unclear. Germline values: CDR1 MNHEY, CDR2 SVGAGI. CDR3 length: 12 residues. Deletions cut 8 bases from V and 5 bases from J, with 10 bases between. CDR3 region: CASVGPDNEQFF. The CDR3 coding sequence is TGTGCCAGCGTAGGACCGGACAATGAGCAGTTCTTC.

Comments on this clone: The same CDR3 can be traced to other DNA sequences in this sample. V usage is TRBV6-5 and J usage is TRBJ1-1, with D possibly matching TRBD1 (5 bases). The length of the CDR3 is 13 residues. Germline values: CDR1 MNHEY, CDR2 SVGAGI. Trimming pared 0 bases from V and 4 bases from J, leaving 6 bases between. CDR3 sequence reads: CASSYSRGTEAFF. CDR3 nucleotides: TGTGCCAGCAGTTACTCGAGGGGCACTGAAGCTTTCTTT.

The chain is built from TRBV2 and TRBJ2-1; 13 nucleotides agree with TRBD2. J gave up 6 bases and V 8 bases, and 16 bases lay outside the gene matches. Germline values: CDR1 SNHLY, CDR2 FYNNEI. This CDR3 spans 18 amino acids. CDR3 in amino acids: CASARLGTSGALLNEQFF. The CDR3 coding sequence is TGTGCCAGCGCAAGATTAGGGACTAGCGGGGCCCTCCTCAATGAGCAGTTCTTC.

Comment on this clone: Additional DNA sequences in this sample encode the identical CDR3. The DNA of the CDR3 is TGTGCCAGTAAGGACAGGGCAGCAGGAAACACCATATATTTT. It specifies CASKDRAAGNTIYF. The V and J genes are TRBV19 and TRBJ1-3, with 8 bases aligning to TRBD1. The trim removed 7 bases at V and 4 bases at J, leaving 6 bases unmatched. CDR1 and CDR2 from the germline V gene are LNHDA and SQIVND (reference sequence). The CDR3 consists of 14 residues.

The chain uses TRBV13 and TRBJ2-1; D possibly corresponds to TRBD1 (6 bases). Germline assignment: CDR1 PRHDT and CDR2 FYEKMQ (reference sequence). V gave up 8 bases and J gave up 6 bases, with 17 bases separating them. There are 14 residues in the CDR3. CDR3 DNA: TGTGCCAGCCAACCGGGACACCGGGCCAATGAGCAGTTCTTC. This sequence encodes CASQPGHRANEQFF.

V usage is TRBV19 and J usage is TRBJ1-1; TRBD1 matches 8 bases. This CDR3 region has 10 residues. The germline gives CDR1 LNHDA, CDR2 SQIVND (reference sequence). The ends lost 9 bases at V and 12 bases at J; junction bases unmatched: 6. This chain's CDR3 is CASRQGTTFF. The CDR3 DNA reads as TGTGCCAGCCGACAGGGGACGACTTTCTTT.

The chain links TRBV21-1 to TRBJ1-2. TRBV21-1 corresponds to a pseudogene. This CDR3 comprises 20 residues. DNA of the CDR3: TGTGCCAGCAGCAAAAACCCCCGGGGGGAGGGGACGTGCCCTAACTATGGCTACACCTTC. Residues: CASSKNPRGEGTCPNYGYTF.

V usage is TRBV11-2 and J usage is TRBJ1-1; tentatively, D is TRBD1 (6 bases). The V gene lost 5 bases and the J gene lost 6 bases, with 16 bases spanning the gap. The CDR3 length is 14 residues. Germline V gene data show CDR1 as SGHAT and CDR2 as FQNNGV. Here the CDR3 reads CASSPGAPDPEAFF. The CDR3, as DNA: TGTGCCAGCAGCCCGGGGGCTCCGGATCCTGAAGCTTTCTTT. The whole variable domain, filled in from reference TRBV11-2 and TRBJ1-1, reads EAGVAQSPRYKIIEKRQSVAFWCNPISGHATLYWYQQILGQGPKLLIQFQNNGVVDDSQLPKDRFSAERLKGVDSTLKIQPAKLEDSAVYLCASSPGAPDPEAFFGQGTRLTVV.